This TCR beta chain emerged from a study of identical twins (TCRdb year 2016). As for the study more broadly: To test whether fetal clonotypes persist, the study used deep sequencing on TCR alpha and beta repertoires from monozygotic twins, unrelated adults of various ages, and cord blood. To rule out contamination, replicate twin experiments were performed at different times with different library preparation protocols. Beyond this particular receptor, the publication reports: Compared with coincidental sharing between unrelated individuals, an excess of low generation-probability sequences was observed among out-of-frame TCR alpha sequences shared between twins. Excess twin sharing in beta out-of-frame sequences was weaker because fewer shared sequences lowered the signal-to-noise ratio. Abundant cord blood beta clonotypes had fewer insertions, young adult naive repertoires showed a similar but weaker trend, and memory repertoires showed no such trend. Zero-insertion analyses could be partly confounded by invariant T cells such as MAIT and iNKT, though diverse VJ usage argued against such confounding for most clonotypes. Because the same donors could not be followed over many years, the conclusions depended on cross-sectional statistical analysis. Out-of-frame TCR alpha sharing in monozygotic twins was systematically underestimated by recombination models, whereas sharing between unrelated individuals was in agreement with the recombination models.

Only healthy Caucasian donors were included. Three pairs of female monozygotic twins, all aged roughly 18 to 29 years, made up the twin cohort. Peripheral blood mononuclear cells were used as the source from which RNA for TCR libraries was isolated. This clonotype was detected ten times or more. There is no known antigen for this receptor. The conserved closing phenylalanine or tryptophan is absent in this CDR3, likely reflecting a read error. The limits of the CDR3 on the DNA are not certain, so only TCRdb's listed CDR3 is given. The method behind the library was 5' RACE. Sequencer: Illumina HiSeq 2000. Template switching introduced a universal primer binding site; the final cDNA contained a unique molecular identifier, enabling accurate counting of TCR cDNA molecules. Specific primers in the conserved constant-segment region were used to synthesize first-strand cDNA for TCR alpha and beta chains. To control for contamination, each cDNA library was double barcoded with a SMART-Mk sample barcode plus Illumina barcodes. TruSeq adapter sequences and Illumina sample barcodes were added in two successive PCR steps. TCR alpha and beta cDNA libraries were sequenced on the Illumina HiSeq platform with custom primers. The paper's processing steps were these. MiGEC was used to process raw reads and extract unique molecular identifiers, and MiXCR was used to find CDR3 positions. For each individual, recombination models were inferred using an EM algorithm with the repgenHMM and IGoR tools. The tcR package in R was used for shared clonotype analysis, with sharing normalized by the product of cloneset sizes. To study raw recombination free of thymic and clonal selection effects, out-of-frame nonproductive sequences were analyzed. Starting from the raw public reads, TCRdb applied fastp trimming at Q25, assembled clones with MiXCR and retained in-frame beta chains. Rows merge per CDR3 protein into single entries with the most common DNA and genes. The V and J calls were determined by TCRdb, not by the authors. In this sample the table shows hundreds of thousands of distinct CDR3 sequences, around 20% of which occur a single time. The top ten hold more than 4% of the sample.

This same sample was also taken into another study, of T cells expressing NK-cell markers. The second paper states: Three sorted T-cell subsets (CD3+CD56+NKG2C+, CD3+CD56+NKG2C- and CD3+CD56-NKG2C+) from about 8 donors had their TCR beta-chain repertoires profiled. Most of the eight sequenced donors were HCMV-seropositive and one was HCMV-seronegative. In several experiments an anti-gammadeltaTCR antibody was added to restrict sorting to alphabetaTCR-expressing T cells. In more than 5 donors, the dominant CD3+CD56+NKG2C+ clonotypes were found to rank among the top 10 CD8+ clonotypes and to make up roughly 1.0-7.5% of CD8+ T cells. Those dominant clonotypes were again the most abundant among CD3+CD56-NKG2C+ cells in four donors, at roughly 28.3-65%. It remained unclear whether the expanded NKG2C-expressing T cell clones were specific for HCMV antigens. All eight donors whose samples were sequenced were randomly selected healthy volunteers, three of them men and five women. A commercial ELISA kit detecting HCMV-specific IgG in serum was used to determine HCMV serostatus. For 5 or 6 donors, unsorted PBMC were also used to sequence bulk peripheral blood T-cell repertoires. MIGEC was used to demultiplex reads and group reads by UMI, and MiTCR was used to assemble and quantify clonotypes. Only TCR cDNA sequences supported by at least two reads were kept to exclude erroneous sequences. The tcR package was used for downstream repertoire analysis, and clonotypes were matched across fractions by CDR3 nucleotide sequence plus V segment. Antigen specificity was annotated against VDJdb with VDJmatch, allowing one amino acid substitution in CDR3.

The TCR originated in a woman aged 18 to 35 in good health. Sequencing was performed on PBMCs.

The CDR3 sequence is CASSEPAL. This chain is built from TRBV2 and TRBJ2-1. For CDR1 and CDR2, the germline V gene lists SNHLY and FYNNEI. The CDR3 adds up to 8 amino acids, both ends counted.